A single sample is the source of the 29 T cell receptor beta chains below, sequenced in a study of blood T cell repertoires in COVID-19. Data came from immunoSEQ multiplex PCR; TCRdb stores just in-frame clones and leaves some out. This table holds around 300,000 clones, about nine tenths found once. The sequencing input was peripheral blood. These receptor sequences come from a woman aged 25 to 45 with COVID-19, enrolled during active disease.

The chain is built from TRBV5-1 and TRBJ1-1, with D maybe TRBD1 (5 bases). This CDR3 contains 14 residues. Germline V gives CDR1 SGHRS, CDR2 YFSETQ. Deletions cut 4 bases from V and 4 bases from J, with 14 bases between. In DNA form, the CDR3 reads TGCGCCAGCAGCATCGGGGGAGTGAGCACTGAAGCTTTCTTT. This gives the protein CASSIGGVSTEAFF.

The chain links TRBV6-5 to TRBJ1-2; tentative D call: TRBD1 (5 bases). The length of the CDR3 is 15 residues. The V end lost 0 bases, the J end lost 4 bases, and 12 bases lay between the germline ends. Germline CDR1 reads MNHEY; CDR2 reads SVGAGI. Here the CDR3 reads CASSYSGRASYGYTF. In DNA form, the CDR3 reads TGTGCCAGCAGTTACTCGGGCAGGGCCTCCTATGGCTACACCTTC.

The V and J genes are TRBV6-5 and TRBJ1-1; D is uncertain. This CDR3 comprises 13 residues. Germline V gene data show CDR1 as MNHEY and CDR2 as SVGAGI. Trimming stripped 4 bases from V and 3 bases from J, with 9 bases between. CDR3 in DNA: TGTGCCAGCAGTTCGGGAAGTCACACTGAAGCTTTCTTT. Protein sequence: CASSSGSHTEAFF.

This clone was seen a single time. V gene TRBV27 combines with J gene TRBJ1-2; possible D gene TRBD1, 5 bases. CDR1 is MNHEY, CDR2 SMNVEV, per germline (reference sequence). The CDR3 covers 13 residues. The V end lost 3 bases, the J end lost 6 bases, and 11 bases lay between the germline ends. The CDR3: CASSFRQGDGYTF. In DNA, the CDR3 is TGTGCCAGCAGTTTTCGGCAGGGCGATGGCTACACCTTC.

The rearrangement links TRBV6-5 to TRBJ2-1; D may be TRBD2 (6 bases). With 7 bases removed from V and 5 bases from J, the gap between germline ends came to 15 bases. The germline V gene has CDR1 MNHEY and CDR2 SVGAGI. This CDR3 contains 14 residues. The DNA of the CDR3 is TGTGCCAGCACCGCGGACACGGGGGACAATGAGCAGTTCTTC. Its translation is CASTADTGDNEQFF.

This clone has a handful of counts. This chain connects TRBV4-1 to TRBJ1-5; D uncertain. Germline V gives CDR1 MGHRA, CDR2 YSYEKL. This CDR3 has 16 residues. The V end lost 1 base, the J end lost 1 base, and 11 bases lay between the germline ends. CDR3 protein: CASSQAGLVSNQPQHF. The CDR3 DNA follows: TGCGCCAGCAGCCAAGCGGGGTTGGTAAGCAATCAGCCCCAGCATTTT.

The chain couples TRBV11-2 to TRBJ2-1, with 7 bases aligning to TRBD2. The germline gives CDR1 SGHAT, CDR2 FQNNGV. V lost 2 bases, J lost 4 bases, and 2 bases stayed unmatched. This CDR3 is 14 amino acids long. The CDR3 reads CASSLLADYNEQFF. The CDR3, as DNA: TGTGCCAGCAGCTTACTAGCGGATTACAATGAGCAGTTCTTC.

The chain uses TRBV28 and TRBJ2-5; 8 bases fit TRBD1. Germline trimming cut 0 bases from V and 5 bases from J; bases unmatched to any gene: 8. Looked up from germline, CDR1 is MDHEN and CDR2 is SYDVKM. CDR3 length: 16 residues. CDR3 amino acids: CASSLWGRGHGETQYF. CDR3 DNA sequence: TGTGCCAGCAGTTTATGGGGCAGGGGGCATGGGGAGACCCAGTACTTC.

The chain employs TRBV18 and TRBJ2-3; 8 nucleotides match TRBD1. The germline gives CDR1 KGHSH, CDR2 LQKENI. V lost 6 bases to trimming and J lost 3 bases; unmatched junction nucleotides: 11. The CDR3 loop spans 16 amino acids. CDR3 nucleotide sequence: TGTGCCAGCTCGCCGAATTTTCAGGGGGCGACAGATACGCAGTATTTT. This gives the protein CASSPNFQGATDTQYF. Looking up the rest from reference TRBV18 and TRBJ2-3 gives the full variable domain: NAGVMQNPRHLVRRRGQEARLRCSPMKGHSHVYWYRQLPEEGLKFMVYLQKENIIDESGMPKERFSAEFPKEGPSILRIQQVVRGDSAAYFCASSPNFQGATDTQYFGPGTRLTVL.

CDR3 loop: CASSLAVGGNTEAFF. For the CDR3, the DNA is TGTGCCAGCAGCTTGGCCGTAGGGGGCAACACTGAAGCTTTCTTT. The chain couples TRBV5-4 to TRBJ1-1, with 7 bases fitting TRBD1. This CDR3 spans 15 amino acids. Unmatched junction bases numbered 4, after V lost 0 bases and J lost 2 bases. Per the germline V gene, CDR1 is SGHNT and CDR2 is YYREEE (reference sequence).

The chain combines TRBV28 with TRBJ1-2; D is unclear. Trimming stripped 5 bases from V and 3 bases from J, with 7 bases between. The CDR3 is 12 amino acids. Germline V CDR1 and CDR2: MDHEN, SYDVKM. Here the CDR3 DNA reads TGTGCCAGCAGTCAGAGGGACTATGGCTACACCTTC. This encodes CASSQRDYGYTF.

CDR3 nucleotides: TGTGCCAGCAGTCAAGGCGATGGACAGTATAATTCACCCCTCCACTTT. Its translation is CASSQGDGQYNSPLHF. The chain couples TRBV6-2 or TRBV6-3 to TRBJ1-6; D may be TRBD1 (6 bases). This CDR3 has 16 amino acids. Germline assignment: CDR1 MNHEY and CDR2 SVGEGT. V dropped 5 bases and J dropped 4 bases, with 15 bases sitting between them.

The table lists this clone with a count of one. CDR3 protein: CASSQPEGGYYGYTF. The CDR3 nucleotides read TGTGCCAGCAGCCAACCAGAGGGTGGGTACTATGGCTACACCTTC. The chain has TRBV4-2 and TRBJ1-2; no reliable D call. The CDR3 sequence is 15 residues long. CDR1 and CDR2 from the germline V gene are LGHNA and YNFKEQ. V was pared by 2 bases and J by 3 bases, with 13 bases between.

The genes are TRBV7-2 and TRBJ1-2, with D perhaps matching TRBD1 (6 bases). Trimming left V 2 bases short and J 8 bases short, with 12 bases between. There are 13 residues in the CDR3. Per germline, CDR1 SGHTA and CDR2 FQGNSA. The CDR3 sequence is CASSLLDSSGYTF. In nucleotides, the CDR3 is TGTGCCAGCAGCTTACTGGACAGCAGCGGCTACACCTTC. The full variable domain, rest sourced from reference TRBV7-2 and TRBJ1-2, is GAGVSQSPSNKVTEKGKDVELRCDPISGHTALYWYRQSLGQGLEFLIYFQGNSAPDKSGLPSDRFSAERTGGSVSTLTIQRTQQEDSAVYLCASSLLDSSGYTFGSGTRLTVV.

This chain joins TRBV7-2 and TRBJ1-2, with no clear D. The CDR3 runs 15 residues. V was shortened by 1 base and J by 2 bases, with 11 bases between the two germline ends. Per the germline V gene, CDR1 is SGHTA and CDR2 is FQGNSA. The CDR3, as DNA: TGTGCCAGCAGCTTAGAGAAGGGAGGCAACTATGGCTACACCTTC. It yields the protein CASSLEKGGNYGYTF.

V usage is TRBV9 and J usage is TRBJ1-4; TRBD1 matches at 7 bases. The germline CDR1 and CDR2 sequences are SGDLS and YYNGEE. Trimming cost V 3 bases and J 5 bases; bases outside gene matches: 7. This CDR3 spans 15 amino acids. CDR3 sequence: CASSATGFWNEKLFF. In DNA, the CDR3 is TGTGCCAGCAGCGCGACAGGGTTCTGGAATGAAAAACTGTTTTTT. Full variable domain (rest looked up from reference TRBV9 and TRBJ1-4): DSGVTQTPKHLITATGQRVTLRCSPRSGDLSVYWYQQSLDQGLQFLIQYYNGEERAKGNILERFSAQQFPDLHSELNLSSLELGDSALYFCASSATGFWNEKLFFGSGTQLSVL.

The DNA of the CDR3 is TGTGCCAGCTCAGGACTAGCGGGCTACTCTGGGGCCAACGTCCTGACTTTC. Translation gives CASSGLAGYSGANVLTF. This chain uses TRBV18 with TRBJ2-6, with TRBD2 identical over 11 bases. Trimming removed 5 bases from V and 0 bases from J; junction bases left unmatched: 3. CDR3 length: 17 amino acids. From germline, CDR1 is KGHSH and CDR2 LQKENI.

The chain couples TRBV13 to TRBJ2-3; 7 nucleotides line up with TRBD2. This CDR3 has 14 residues. In germline, CDR1 is PRHDT, CDR2 FYEKMQ (reference sequence). V gave up 2 bases and J gave up 5 bases; unmatched junction bases: 4. The CDR3 DNA follows: TGTGCCAGCAGCTTACTTGCGGGGGTAGATACGCAGTATTTT. Amino acids: CASSLLAGVDTQYF.

V is TRBV18 and J is TRBJ2-2, with D maybe TRBD2 (5 bases). The CDR3 is made up of 13 amino acids. V was cut by 2 bases and J by 11 bases, with 12 bases left in between. Per the germline V gene, CDR1 is KGHSH and CDR2 is LQKENI. CDR3 sequence: CASSPSIGEELFF. The DNA of the CDR3 is TGTGCCAGCTCACCATCCATCGGGGAAGAGCTGTTTTTT.

The V gene is TRBV7-9, the J gene TRBJ1-5; perhaps TRBD1 as D (5 bases). V shed 1 base and J shed 5 bases, with 24 bases lying between them. The CDR3 totals 19 residues. Germline values: CDR1 SEHNR, CDR2 FQNEAQ (reference sequence). In DNA form, the CDR3 reads TGTGCCAGCAGCTTAGTAAGGGACTCCACTAGGTCCCTGGATCAGCCCCAGCATTTT. Amino acid sequence: CASSLVRDSTRSLDQPQHF.

The chain carries TRBV13 and TRBJ2-7; no clear D. The CDR3 is made up of 13 amino acids. The germline CDR1 and CDR2 sequences are PRHDT and FYEKMQ (reference sequence). The V end lost 0 bases, the J end lost 3 bases, and 6 bases lay between the germline ends. CDR3 nucleotides: TGTGCCAGCAGCTTAGGCCCACTCTACGAGCAGTACGTC. This encodes CASSLGPLYEQYV.

This chain joins TRBV5-1 and TRBJ1-4, with D possibly matching TRBD1 (5 bases). The CDR3 is 14 residues long. With 4 bases removed from V and 1 base from J, the gap between germline ends came to 8 bases. From germline, CDR1 is SGHRS and CDR2 YFSETQ. CDR3 DNA sequence: TGCGCCAGCAGCCCCGACAGAACTAATGAAAAACTGTTTTTT. It encodes CASSPDRTNEKLFF.

V gene TRBV7-9 combines with J gene TRBJ2-5, with a possible D match to TRBD1 (6 bases). CDR1 and CDR2 from the germline V gene are SEHNR and FQNEAQ (reference sequence). Trimming pared 3 bases from V and 1 base from J, leaving 12 bases between. The CDR3 has 15 amino acids. DNA of the CDR3: TGTGCCAGCAGCTTTACCGGGACATTCCAAGAGACCCAGTACTTC. As protein: CASSFTGTFQETQYF.

This rearrangement joins TRBV6-5 to TRBJ1-5; TRBD1 matches at 9 bases. Germline V gene data show CDR1 as MNHEY and CDR2 as SVGAGI. After removal of 5 bases from V and 6 bases from J, the junction contained 8 bases not matched to a gene. CDR3 length: 15 amino acids. CDR3 in amino acids: CASSTGGGVLQPQHF. DNA for the CDR3: TGTGCCAGCAGTACAGGGGGCGGGGTCCTTCAGCCCCAGCATTTT.

The V gene is TRBV19, the J gene TRBJ1-2; D might be TRBD1 (6 bases). The CDR3 is 14 amino acids. The germline CDR1 and CDR2 sequences are LNHDA and SQIVND (reference sequence). Trimming removed 0 bases at V and 3 bases at J, with 8 bases between. The CDR3 loop is CASSIEGAYYGYTF. CDR3 bases: TGTGCCAGTAGTATAGAGGGGGCTTACTATGGCTACACCTTC.

This clone was counted once. The chain combines TRBV4-1 with TRBJ1-4, with 7 bases matching TRBD1. Germline V lookup: CDR1 MGHRA, CDR2 YSYEKL. This CDR3 comprises 16 residues. With 2 bases clipped from V and 7 bases from J, the junction kept 10 bases outside the gene matches. The CDR3 spells CASSQTSTGPTEKLFF. The CDR3 region has the DNA TGCGCCAGCAGCCAAACATCGACAGGGCCTACTGAAAAACTGTTTTTT.

V gene TRBV7-3 combines with J gene TRBJ1-6; TRBD1 matches at 7 bases. Losses at the gene ends were 3 bases for V and 5 bases for J; bases not matched to a gene: 4. CDR1 is SGHTA, CDR2 FQGTGA, per germline. The CDR3 spans 15 residues. In nucleotides, the CDR3 is TGTGCCAGCAGCTTGACAGGGCCAGATAATTCACCCCTCCACTTT. Translating it yields CASSLTGPDNSPLHF.

CDR3 DNA: TGTGCCAGCAGCGACCAGGCGGGTATGAAGTCCTACGAGCAGTACGTC. Its protein is CASSDQAGMKSYEQYV. This chain uses TRBV5-5 with TRBJ2-7, with D perhaps TRBD2 (5 bases). Germline V CDR1 and CDR2: SGHKS, YYEKEE (reference sequence). V lost 4 bases, J lost 1 base, and 18 bases lay in between. CDR3 length equals 16 residues.

The chain couples TRBV2 to TRBJ1-5, with 10 bases that match TRBD1. The CDR3 is 14 residues long. Germline V gene data show CDR1 as SNHLY and CDR2 as FYNNEI. V lost 4 bases, J lost 11 bases, and 8 bases stayed unmatched. In DNA, the CDR3 is TGTGCCAGCAGTGTCGGACAGGGGGATAGGGCCCAGCATTTT. As protein: CASSVGQGDRAQHF.